The source of this T cell receptor beta chain is a study of beta chain features in type 1 diabetes. Study-wide points: TCRB CDR3s were moderately but significantly shorter in Type 1 diabetes patients in all four CD4+ subsets.

As every portion of the isolated RNA was reverse transcribed, the sequencing read expressed TCRB transcripts. Profiled with immunoSEQ multiplex PCR; TCRdb holds only in-frame clones, not every one. Of 640,000 or so clones in the sample, 11% to 15% are singletons; the top ten hold roughly 0.04%. This clone turned up a few times. What it binds is not known. The CDR3 length is 12 residues. V lost 7 bases to trimming and J lost 5 bases; unmatched junction nucleotides: 5. CDR1 is SQVTM, CDR2 ANQGSEA, per germline. The sample taken for sequencing was naive CD4+ T cells from blood. The receptor comes from a man between 18 and 35 years old with type 1 diabetes. This chain connects TRBV29-1 to TRBJ2-5; 9 bases align to TRBD1. The CDR3 region has the DNA TGCAGCGCCTTACAGGGGGCTGAGACCCAGTACTTC. Its translation: CSALQGAETQYF.